This T cell receptor (beta chain) is drawn from a study of shared T cell receptors in the human thymus. The assay was immunoSEQ multiplex PCR, and TCRdb's table has in-frame clones only and misses some. The table records approximately 730,000 clones, 75% to 90% of them present only once. The CDR3 length is 16 residues. Trimming left V 5 bases short and J 2 bases short, with 18 bases between. CDR1 and CDR2 from the germline V gene are LNHDA and SQIVND (reference sequence). The same data also contributed to another study, on human thymus T cells. That study reports: Corrective cardiac operations yielded the resected thymus tissue. Apparent skewing of V and J gene usage characterized both thymic and blood repertoires. Related research has reported that thymic repertoires overlap highly among unrelated individuals.

This sequence originates from a girl under three years old with a congenital heart defect. The chain couples TRBV19 to TRBJ1-2; possible D gene TRBD1, 5 bases. Source material: thymocytes. The CDR3 spells CASSVRDYRRNYGYTF. The CDR3 DNA reads as TGTGCCAGTAGTGTCAGGGACTACCGAAGGAACTATGGCTACACCTTC.